This T cell receptor (beta chain) was captured in a study of memory CD8 T cells in hepatitis C reinfection. Study overall: A positive HCV RNA test after two negatives ≥60 days apart defined reinfection. Between 3 and 8 weeks after reinfection detection, peak samples were drawn.

Time point indicated: peak reinfection, 3 to 8 weeks after reinfection detection. Sorted cells were sequenced directly ex vivo without any in vitro expansion. Donors came from people who inject drugs enrolled in HEPCO, Canada. Total naive CD8 T cells were sorted as viable CD3+ CD8+ CD45RO- cells from two donors. TCRdb keeps only in-frame clones here, not all; method: immunoSEQ multiplex PCR. The sample lists 40,000 to 45,000 clones; around 87% were seen once. V gave up 2 bases and J gave up 1 base, with 17 bases separating them. The CDR3 sequence is 18 residues long. In germline, CDR1 is PRHDT, CDR2 FYEKMQ (reference sequence).

The sample consisted of naive CD8+ T cells sorted from blood. The chain recombines TRBV13 with TRBJ2-2; TRBD2 is a possible D gene (6 bases). The sequence was obtained from a man aged 18 to 30 with hepatitis C virus infection. In DNA, the CDR3 is TGTGCCAGCAGCTTATCGTGGGCGATTAGCGGGAACACCGGGGAGCTGTTTTTT. Translating gives CASSLSWAISGNTGELFF.